This T cell receptor beta chain was identified in a study of beta chain features in type 1 diabetes. Study details: There were approximately 100,000,000 sorted cells examined across all samples. Whole-study findings and limits: More deletions and fewer insertions at VDJ junctions were found in patients with type 1 diabetes.

About this clone: Its specificity is not known.

The study reverse transcribed the entire isolated RNA, so it sequenced expressed TCRB transcripts. Sequencing was performed with immunoSEQ multiplex PCR; in TCRdb, only in-frame clones are kept and a portion is missing. The profile shows 200,000 to 250,000 clones, over 8.5% of them singletons. Per germline, CDR1 SGHRS and CDR2 YFSETQ. The CDR3 has 17 residues. V was clipped by 3 bases and J by 4 bases; unmatched bases: 10. Sorted CD4+ subsets: naive, central memory, regulatory, stem cell-like memory (CD45RO/CCR7/CD25/CD127/CD95/CD27 panel). The material sequenced was naive CD4+ T cells from blood. The chain recombines TRBV5-1 with TRBJ2-2; 9 nucleotides line up with TRBD2. This receptor was obtained from a woman aged 18-29 years in good health. The CDR3, as DNA: TGCGCCAGCAGCTCGAGGACTAGCGTCGTGGGCACCGGGGAGCTGTTTTTT. It specifies CASSSRTSVVGTGELFF. The variable domain in full, completed from reference TRBV5-1 and TRBJ2-2, reads KAGVTQTPRYLIKTRGQQVTLSCSPISGHRSVSWYQQTPGQGLQFLFEYFSETQRNKGNFPGRFSGRQFSNSRSEMNVSTLELGDSALYLCASSSRTSVVGTGELFFGEGSRLTVL.